This T cell receptor (beta chain) was found in a study of neurological immune-mediated disorders. With V trimmed by 4 bases and J by 4 bases, 12 bases remained unmatched. Germline assignment: CDR1 SGHRS and CDR2 YFSETQ. The CDR3 has 16 amino acids. This clonotype was observed many times. What it binds is unknown. General study points: Phylogenetic grouping assigned the repertoires of 18 of 34 multiple sclerosis patients to a single cluster of related CDR3 sequences. This cluster may be a repertoire-level signature.

In TCRdb, the 5' RACE reads were re-called with MiXCR into one record per CDR3 protein. The repertoire holds 55,000 to 80,000 distinct CDR3 sequences, with around 5% as singletons. The sequencing input was PBMCs. This clonotype was sampled from a woman aged 45-60 years with multiple sclerosis. The chain recombines TRBV5-1 with TRBJ2-5, with 8 positions matching TRBD1. The CDR3 DNA reads TGCGCCAGCAGCCCCTATTTACAGGGGGTCGGAGAGACCCAGTACTTC. Translation: CASSPYLQGVGETQYF.